One sample yielded the 22 T cell receptor beta chains listed below, sequenced in a study of spatial heterogeneity in lung cancer. Regarding time point: sample taken at primary tumor resection. Sequencing was performed on whole RNA extracted from tumor and nontumor lung tissue, or from frozen PBMC, and the material was left unsorted. MiXCR, applied by TCRdb to the 5' RACE reads, yields one record per CDR3 protein. The table records fewer than 5,000 distinct CDR3 sequences, less than 30% of them present only once. The starting material was PBMCs, obtained at surgery. These receptors were obtained from a female donor with early-stage non-small cell lung cancer.

With regard to this clonotype: This beta chain represents an off-target read in a library built for alpha chains; its size is of limited meaning. The chain is built from TRBV7-9 and TRBJ1-5; tentatively, D is TRBD1 (5 bases). CDR3 size: 17 residues. Trimming left V 8 bases short and J 0 bases short, with 20 bases between. CDR1 and CDR2 (germline): SEHNR, FQNEAQ (reference sequence). For the CDR3, the DNA is TGTGCCAGCGCTAAATACCCGGGACTCTATAGCAATCAGCCCCAGCATTTT. This codes for CASAKYPGLYSNQPQHF.

Comment on this clonotype: This beta chain appears as a stray read in a library generated for alpha chains; its size is not informative. The V gene is TRBV29-1, the J gene TRBJ2-7; TRBD2 agrees at 9 bases. CDR1 and CDR2 from the germline V gene are SQVTM and ANQGSEA. The junction had 9 bases not matched to a gene; V was cut back by 7 bases and J by 5 bases. This CDR3 region has 13 residues. The DNA of the CDR3 is TGCAGCGCCCACCCTATAGCGGGAGACGAGCAGTACTTC. Protein sequence: CSAHPIAGDEQYF.

The sample holds a few counts of this clonotype. For a library built for alpha chains, this beta chain is a stray read; little rests on its size. The chain couples TRBV7-9 to TRBJ2-7; D is tentatively TRBD1 or TRBD2 (5 bases each). Deletions cut 5 bases from V and 5 bases from J, with 13 bases between. Germline CDR1 SEHNR, CDR2 FQNEAQ (reference sequence). CDR3 length: 13 residues. CDR3 region: CASSRGVFHEQYF. Here the CDR3 DNA reads TGTGCCAGCAGCCGAGGGGTGTTCCACGAGCAGTACTTC.

In its sample, this clonotype was seen a few times. This beta chain appears as a stray read in a library generated for alpha chains; its size is not informative. The chain employs TRBV7-2 and TRBJ2-1, with 10 nucleotides matching TRBD2. V gave up 5 bases and J gave up 4 bases; unmatched junction bases: 5. Germline V gene sequence: CDR1 SGHTA, CDR2 FQGNSA. The CDR3 loop spans 15 amino acids. The CDR3 loop is CASSPLAGVYNEQFF. The CDR3 coding sequence is TGTGCCAGCAGCCCGCTAGCGGGAGTTTACAATGAGCAGTTCTTC.

A note on this clonotype: This beta chain lies outside the target of a library built for alpha chains; its clone size means little. The gene calls are TRBV29-1 and TRBJ2-1; 11 bases match TRBD2. Germline CDR1 is SQVTM and CDR2 is ANQGSEA. The CDR3 covers 13 residues. The trim removed 7 bases at V and 3 bases at J, leaving 2 bases unmatched. In DNA form, the CDR3 reads TGCAGCGCTCTAGCGGGAGGCTACAATGAGCAGTTCTTC. Translation: CSALAGGYNEQFF.

On this clonotype itself: In a library made to pick up alpha chains, this beta chain is a stray read with a size that means little. The chain combines TRBV7-6 with TRBJ2-3, with D unresolved. The CDR3 is 12 amino acids. Trimming stripped 5 bases from V and 8 bases from J, with 11 bases between. The V gene's germline CDR1 is SGHVS and CDR2 FNYEAQ. The CDR3 is CASSLGRTTQYF. As DNA, the CDR3 is TGTGCCAGCAGCCTTGGCAGGACTACGCAGTATTTT.

Within the sample, this clonotype is medium-sized. Within a library made for alpha chains, this beta chain is off target, and its count is uninformative. The rearrangement links TRBV28 to TRBJ2-3, with D hard to call. V gave up 2 bases and J gave up 6 bases, with 3 bases separating them. The germline V gene encodes CDR1 MDHEN and CDR2 SYDVKM. CDR3 length equals 11 residues. The CDR3 loop is CASSLIDTQYF. DNA for the CDR3: TGTGCCAGCAGTTTAATTGATACGCAGTATTTT.

This clonotype is a singleton in its sample. This beta chain slipped into a library made for alpha chains as a stray read, so its size is not meaningful. The chain uses TRBV5-1 and TRBJ2-3, with 7 nucleotides matching TRBD2. Germline values: CDR1 SGHRS, CDR2 YFSETQ. The CDR3 covers 15 residues. Unmatched junction bases numbered 5, after V lost 4 bases and J lost 0 bases. The CDR3 coding sequence is TGCGCCAGCAGCCCGCGGGAGCGGAGCACAGATACGCAGTATTTT. Amino acids: CASSPRERSTDTQYF.

In this sample, this clonotype turned up a few times. This beta chain is off target for a library built for alpha chains, so its abundance means little. The chain is built from TRBV5-1 and TRBJ2-5, with TRBD2 matching over 7 bases. This CDR3 is built from 15 residues. Per the germline V gene, CDR1 is SGHRS and CDR2 is YFSETQ. The trim removed 2 bases at V and 1 base at J, leaving 5 bases unmatched. CDR3 region: CASSLTASGQETQYF. For the CDR3, the DNA is TGCGCCAGCAGCTTAACGGCTAGCGGCCAAGAGACCCAGTACTTC.

This clonotype is termed medium-sized. A library prepared for alpha chains yielded this beta chain as an off-target read; its size is of little meaning. The chain combines TRBV2 with TRBJ2-1; 11 nucleotides align to TRBD2. With 4 bases clipped from V and 2 bases from J, the junction kept 1 base outside the gene matches. There are 15 residues in the CDR3. Germline V gives CDR1 SNHLY, CDR2 FYNNEI. The CDR3 loop reads CASSGLAGPYNEQFF. The CDR3 DNA reads TGTGCCAGCAGTGGACTAGCGGGACCCTACAATGAGCAGTTCTTC.

This clonotype was counted between two and nine times. Because the library targeted alpha chains, this beta chain is an off-target read whose size means little. The genes are TRBV7-9 and TRBJ2-5; 10 bases are a match to TRBD1. In germline, CDR1 is SEHNR, CDR2 FQNEAQ (reference sequence). CDR3 length equals 19 residues. Trimming removed 0 bases from V and 2 bases from J; junction bases left unmatched: 12. The CDR3 reads CASSLALVRDRGRQETQYF. CDR3 in DNA: TGTGCCAGCAGCTTAGCGCTGGTAAGGGACAGGGGACGACAAGAGACCCAGTACTTC.

This clonotype was picked up a small number of times. Because this beta chain is a stray read in a library intended to capture alpha chains, its abundance should not be given much weight. The genes are TRBV7-2 and TRBJ2-7; weak D call: TRBD2 (7 bases). The germline gives CDR1 SGHTA, CDR2 FQGNSA. Trimming took 4 bases from V and 0 from J, leaving 10 bases between them. The CDR3 sequence is 14 residues long. CDR3: CASSSRGGSYEQYF. CDR3 bases: TGTGCCAGCAGCTCGAGGGGGGGCTCCTACGAGCAGTACTTC.

This clonotype is judged medium-sized. Since it is a stray read in a library aimed at alpha chains, this beta chain has a size that is not meaningful. This chain connects TRBV20-1 to TRBJ2-7, with a possible D match to TRBD1 (6 bases). V was clipped by 4 bases and J by 1 base, with 11 bases between them. The germline CDR1 and CDR2 sequences are DFQATT and SNEGSKA (reference sequence). The CDR3 loop spans 13 amino acids. The CDR3 DNA sequence: TGCAGTGCTATCTCCAGGGGTTCCTACGAGCAGTACTTC. Translating it yields CSAISRGSYEQYF.

A word on this clonotype: This beta chain is an off-target read within a library intended for alpha chains, so its frequency means little. The chain joins TRBV6-6 to TRBJ2-7, with unresolved D. The V and J ends lost 6 bases and 2 bases respectively, with 14 bases between them. This CDR3 contains 14 residues. The germline gives CDR1 MNHNY, CDR2 SVGAGI (reference sequence). The CDR3 DNA reads as TGTGCCAGCAGACCCGGTGACACGGCCTACGAGCAGTACTTC. This gives the protein CASRPGDTAYEQYF.

A remark on this clonotype: A library made for alpha chains picked up this beta chain off target, so its size means little. The CDR3 nucleotides are TGTGCCAGCAGTCCACCCTTGGGACAGGGGTTAGCCAAAAACATTCAGTACTTC. It encodes CASSPPLGQGLAKNIQYF. This rearrangement joins TRBV12-3 or TRBV12-4 to TRBJ2-4; 10 bases match TRBD1. This CDR3 spans 18 amino acids. J lost 0 bases, V lost 5 bases, and 10 bases had no gene match.

This clonotype was counted only a few times. This beta chain lies outside the target of a library built for alpha chains; its clone size means little. The gene calls are TRBV4-2 and TRBJ2-6, with 9 bases aligning to TRBD2. With 1 base clipped from V and 2 bases from J, the junction kept 18 bases outside the gene matches. The germline gives CDR1 LGHNA, CDR2 YNFKEQ. The CDR3 totals 22 residues. The CDR3 DNA is TGTGCCAGCAGCCAAGCGGAGTCGGCTAGCGGGATTCGGCGACCTGGGGCCAACGTCCTGACTTTC. It specifies CASSQAESASGIRRPGANVLTF.

This clonotype has more than one count but fewer than ten. Because this beta chain is a stray read in a library intended to capture alpha chains, its abundance should not be given much weight. This sequence joins TRBV4-2 and TRBJ2-7; 12 bases match TRBD2. CDR3 length: 17 residues. After removal of 2 bases from V and 5 bases from J, the junction contained 10 bases not matched to a gene. From germline, CDR1 is LGHNA and CDR2 YNFKEQ. The CDR3 coding sequence is TGTGCCAGCAGCCAATGGGGGGCTAGCGGGAGGGCCCACGAGCAGTACTTC. As protein: CASSQWGASGRAHEQYF.

To note about this clonotype: Found in a library prepared for alpha chains, this beta chain is an off-target read, and its abundance has little meaning. The rearrangement links TRBV3-1 to TRBJ2-3, with D possibly being TRBD2 (5 bases). V lost 4 bases and J 1 base, leaving 9 bases between the germline ends. Germline V gene lookup returns CDR1 LGHDT and CDR2 YNNKEL (reference sequence). CDR3 length: 14 amino acids. The CDR3 loop is CASSLRTGTDTQYF. For the CDR3, the DNA is TGTGCCAGCAGCCTCCGGACTGGCACAGATACGCAGTATTTT.

This clonotype turned up a few times. Within a library made for alpha chains, this beta chain is off target, and its count is uninformative. The chain combines TRBV20-1 with TRBJ2-1; D may match TRBD1 or TRBD2 (6 bases each). This CDR3 is 16 amino acids long. The germline V gene has CDR1 DFQATT and CDR2 SNEGSKA (reference sequence). V lost 2 bases and J lost 8, with 22 bases in between. The CDR3 nucleotides are TGCAGTGCTAGAATAGGCGGTCGGGGGCCGCGGGATGAGCAGTTCTTC. Encoded protein: CSARIGGRGPRDEQFF.

Comment on this clonotype: The library was designed around alpha chains, so this beta chain is a stray read whose abundance carries little weight. The chain recombines TRBV28 with TRBJ2-3, with 8 bases aligning to TRBD2. This CDR3 contains 14 residues. CDR1 is MDHEN and CDR2 is SYDVKM in the germline V gene. The junction had 3 bases not matched to a gene; V was cut back by 7 bases and J by 0 bases. This CDR3 reads CASNPSGSTDTQYF. The DNA of the CDR3 is TGTGCCAGCAATCCTAGCGGGAGCACAGATACGCAGTATTTT. The full variable domain, in which reference TRBV28 and TRBJ2-3 provide the parts outside the CDR3, is DVKVTQSSRYLVKRTGEKVFLECVQDMDHENMFWYRQDPGLGLRLIYFSYDVKMKEKGDIPEGYSVSREKKERFSLILESASTNQTSMYLCASNPSGSTDTQYFGPGTRLTVL.

Sample share makes this clonotype medium-sized. A library prepared for alpha chains yielded this beta chain as an off-target read; its size is of little meaning. The rearrangement joins TRBV27 to TRBJ2-7, with a weak D call TRBD1 (6 bases). The CDR3 runs 14 residues. Trimming stripped 6 bases from V and 0 bases from J, with 12 bases between. The germline CDR1 and CDR2 sequences are MNHEY and SMNVEV (reference sequence). The CDR3 reads CASRVNRDSYEQYF. For the CDR3, the DNA is TGTGCCAGCAGGGTAAACAGGGACTCCTACGAGCAGTACTTC.

Points on this clonotype: Since it is a stray read in a library aimed at alpha chains, this beta chain has a size that is not meaningful. The chain combines TRBV27 with TRBJ2-7; a possible D gene is TRBD2 (6 bases). Deletions cut 6 bases from V and 5 bases from J, with 17 bases between. The CDR3 consists of 14 residues. Germline loops: CDR1 MNHEY, CDR2 SMNVEV (reference sequence). The CDR3 nucleotides read TGTGCCAGCAGAATGCTGGGGGGTAGACACGAGCAGTACTTC. Protein product: CASRMLGGRHEQYF.